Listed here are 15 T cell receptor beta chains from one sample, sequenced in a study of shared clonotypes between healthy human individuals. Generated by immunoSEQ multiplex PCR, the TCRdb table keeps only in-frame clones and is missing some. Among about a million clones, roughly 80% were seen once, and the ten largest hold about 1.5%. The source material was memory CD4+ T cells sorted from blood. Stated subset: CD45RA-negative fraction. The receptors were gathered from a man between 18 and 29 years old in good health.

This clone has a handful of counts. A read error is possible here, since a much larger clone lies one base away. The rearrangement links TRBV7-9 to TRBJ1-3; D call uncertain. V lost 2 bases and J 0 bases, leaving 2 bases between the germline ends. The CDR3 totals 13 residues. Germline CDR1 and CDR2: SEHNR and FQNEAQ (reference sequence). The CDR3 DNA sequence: TGTGCCAGCAGCTTAAACTCTGGAAACACCATATATTTT. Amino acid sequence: CASSLNSGNTIYF.

The CDR3 protein is CASSSRQNNEQFF. Here the CDR3 DNA reads TGTGCCAGCAGCTCTCGACAGAACAATGAGCAGTTCTTC. V is TRBV5-4 and J is TRBJ2-1; possible D gene TRBD1, 5 bases. CDR1 and CDR2 from the germline V gene are SGHNT and YYREEE (reference sequence). The CDR3 is made up of 13 amino acids. Trimming stripped 3 bases from V and 5 bases from J, with 9 bases between.

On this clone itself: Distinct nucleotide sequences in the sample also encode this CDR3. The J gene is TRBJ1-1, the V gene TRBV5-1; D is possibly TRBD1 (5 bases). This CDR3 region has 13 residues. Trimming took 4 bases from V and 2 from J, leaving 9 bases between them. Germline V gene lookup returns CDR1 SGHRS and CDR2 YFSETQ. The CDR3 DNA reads TGCGCCAGCAGCCCTGACAGCAACACTGAAGCTTTCTTT. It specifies CASSPDSNTEAFF.

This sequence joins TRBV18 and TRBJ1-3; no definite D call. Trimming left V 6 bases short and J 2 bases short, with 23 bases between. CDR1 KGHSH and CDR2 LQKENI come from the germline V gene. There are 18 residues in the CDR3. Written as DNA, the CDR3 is TGTGCCAGCTCCGACCGCGGGCGGGCAGAGAGCGCTGGAAACACCATATATTTT. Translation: CASSDRGRAESAGNTIYF.

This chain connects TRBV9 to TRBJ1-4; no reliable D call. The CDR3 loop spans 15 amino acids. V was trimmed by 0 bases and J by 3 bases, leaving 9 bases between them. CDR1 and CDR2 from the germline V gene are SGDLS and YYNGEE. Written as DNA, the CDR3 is TGTGCCAGCAGCGTAGGTGGCAGCCCTAATGAAAAACTGTTTTTT. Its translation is CASSVGGSPNEKLFF.

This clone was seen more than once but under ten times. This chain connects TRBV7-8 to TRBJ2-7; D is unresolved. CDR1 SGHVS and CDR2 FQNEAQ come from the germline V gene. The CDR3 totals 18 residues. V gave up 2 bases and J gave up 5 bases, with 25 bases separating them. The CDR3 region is CASSLLDDQARVGNEQYF. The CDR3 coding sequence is TGTGCCAGCAGCTTACTGGACGATCAGGCGCGCGTGGGGAACGAGCAGTACTTC.

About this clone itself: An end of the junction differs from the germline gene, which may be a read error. The CDR3 reads CASSTSSDANTGELFF. CDR3 bases: TGTGCTAGCAGCACATCTAGCGACGCGAACACCGGGGAGCTGTTTTTT. The V call is TRBV7-7, the J call TRBJ2-2; D is perhaps TRBD2 (6 bases). This CDR3 has 16 amino acids. Looked up from germline, CDR1 is SSHAT and CDR2 is FNYEAQ (reference sequence).

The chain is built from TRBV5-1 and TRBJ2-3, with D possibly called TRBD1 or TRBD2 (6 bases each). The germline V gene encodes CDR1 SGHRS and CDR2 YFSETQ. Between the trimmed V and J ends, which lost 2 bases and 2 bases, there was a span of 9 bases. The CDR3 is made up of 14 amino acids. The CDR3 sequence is CASSFRGPTDTQYF. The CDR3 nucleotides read TGCGCCAGCAGCTTCCGGGGGCCCACAGATACGCAGTATTTT.

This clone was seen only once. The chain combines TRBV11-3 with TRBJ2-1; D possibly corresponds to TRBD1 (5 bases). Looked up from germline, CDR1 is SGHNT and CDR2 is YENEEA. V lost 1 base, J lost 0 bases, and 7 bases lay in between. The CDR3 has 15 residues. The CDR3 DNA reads TGTGCCAGCAGCTTAGGGACAACCTCCTACAATGAGCAGTTCTTC. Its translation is CASSLGTTSYNEQFF.

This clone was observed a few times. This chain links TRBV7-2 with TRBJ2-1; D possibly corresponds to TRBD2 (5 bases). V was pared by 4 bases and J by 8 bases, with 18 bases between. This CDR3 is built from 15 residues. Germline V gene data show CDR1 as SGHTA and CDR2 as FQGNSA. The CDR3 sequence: CASSSLPGIVDEQFF. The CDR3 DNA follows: TGTGCCAGCAGCTCCCTCCCGGGGATAGTCGATGAGCAGTTCTTC.

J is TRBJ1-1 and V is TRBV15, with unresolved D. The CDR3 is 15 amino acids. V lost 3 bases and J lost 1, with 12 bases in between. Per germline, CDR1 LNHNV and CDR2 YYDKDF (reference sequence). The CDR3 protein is CATSSQRSGNTEAFF. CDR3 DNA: TGTGCCACCAGCAGCCAAAGGTCGGGGAACACTGAAGCTTTCTTT. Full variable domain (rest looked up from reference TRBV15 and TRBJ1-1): DAMVIQNPRYQVTQFGKPVTLSCSQTLNHNVMYWYQQKSSQAPKLLFHYYDKDFNNEADTPDNFQSRRPNTSFCFLDIRSPGLGDTAMYLCATSSQRSGNTEAFFGQGTRLTVV.

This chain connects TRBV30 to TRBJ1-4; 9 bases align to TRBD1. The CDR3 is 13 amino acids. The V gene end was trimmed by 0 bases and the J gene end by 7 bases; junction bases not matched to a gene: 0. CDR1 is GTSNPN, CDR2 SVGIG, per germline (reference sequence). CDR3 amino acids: CAWSVQGAEKLFF. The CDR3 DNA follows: TGTGCCTGGAGTGTACAGGGGGCTGAAAAACTGTTTTTT. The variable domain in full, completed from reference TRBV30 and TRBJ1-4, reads SQTIHQWPATLVQPVGSPLSLECTVEGTSNPNLYWYRQAAGRGLQLLFYSVGIGQISSEVPQNLSASRPQDRQFILSSKKLLLSDSGFYLCAWSVQGAEKLFFGSGTQLSVL.

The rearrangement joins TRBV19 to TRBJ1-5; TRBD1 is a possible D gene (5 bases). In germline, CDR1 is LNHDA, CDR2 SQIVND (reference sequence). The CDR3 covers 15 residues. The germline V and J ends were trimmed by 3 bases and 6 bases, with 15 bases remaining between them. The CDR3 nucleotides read TGTGCCAGTAGTATCGAGGCAGGGAGGGGTCAGCCCCAGCATTTT. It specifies CASSIEAGRGQPQHF.

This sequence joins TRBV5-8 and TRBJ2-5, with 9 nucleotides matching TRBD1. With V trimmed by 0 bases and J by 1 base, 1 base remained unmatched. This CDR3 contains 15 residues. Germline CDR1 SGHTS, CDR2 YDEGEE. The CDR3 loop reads CASSLDRGPQETQYF. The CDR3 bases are TGTGCCAGCAGCTTGGACAGGGGGCCCCAAGAGACCCAGTACTTC.

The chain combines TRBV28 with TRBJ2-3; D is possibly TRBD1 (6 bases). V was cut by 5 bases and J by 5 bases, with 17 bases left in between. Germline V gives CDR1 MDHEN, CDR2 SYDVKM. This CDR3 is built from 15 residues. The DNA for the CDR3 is TGTGCCAGCAGTGCCGGGGACACCCGGGGAGATACGCAGTATTTT. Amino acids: CASSAGDTRGDTQYF.